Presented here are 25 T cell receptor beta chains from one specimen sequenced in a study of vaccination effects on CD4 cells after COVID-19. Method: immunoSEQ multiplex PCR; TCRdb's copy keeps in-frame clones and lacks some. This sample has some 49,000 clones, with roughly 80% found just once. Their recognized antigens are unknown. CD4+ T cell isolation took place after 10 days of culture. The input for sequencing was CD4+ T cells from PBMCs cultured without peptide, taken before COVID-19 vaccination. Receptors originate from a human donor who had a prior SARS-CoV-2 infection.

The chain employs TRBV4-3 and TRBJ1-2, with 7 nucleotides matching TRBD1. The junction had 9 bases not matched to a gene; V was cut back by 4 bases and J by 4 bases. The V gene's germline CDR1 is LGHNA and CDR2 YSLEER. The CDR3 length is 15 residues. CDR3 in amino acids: CASSRKTGEGYGYTF. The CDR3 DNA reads TGCGCCAGCAGCCGCAAAACAGGGGAGGGCTATGGCTACACCTTC.

The CDR3 nucleotides read TGTGCCAGCAGCCAAGAGAACAGGGGAGTCTATGGCTACACCTTC. Translation: CASSQENRGVYGYTF. The chain employs TRBV3-1 (or the pseudogene TRBV3-2) and TRBJ1-2; 7 bases match TRBD1. The length of the CDR3 is 15 residues. Germline CDR1 LGHDT, CDR2 YNNKEL (reference sequence). With 0 bases clipped from V and 4 bases from J, the junction kept 5 bases outside the gene matches.

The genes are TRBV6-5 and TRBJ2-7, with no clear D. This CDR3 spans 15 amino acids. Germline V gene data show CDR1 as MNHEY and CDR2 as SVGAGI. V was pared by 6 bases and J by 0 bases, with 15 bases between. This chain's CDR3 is CASSLSHSRSYEQYF. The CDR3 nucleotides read TGTGCCAGCAGCCTCAGTCATAGCCGCTCCTACGAGCAGTACTTC.

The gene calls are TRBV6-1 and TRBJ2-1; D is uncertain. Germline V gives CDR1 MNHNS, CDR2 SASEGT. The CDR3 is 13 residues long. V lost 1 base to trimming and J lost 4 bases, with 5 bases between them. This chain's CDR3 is CASSEVEYNEQFF. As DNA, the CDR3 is TGTGCCAGCAGTGAAGTGGAATACAATGAGCAGTTCTTC.

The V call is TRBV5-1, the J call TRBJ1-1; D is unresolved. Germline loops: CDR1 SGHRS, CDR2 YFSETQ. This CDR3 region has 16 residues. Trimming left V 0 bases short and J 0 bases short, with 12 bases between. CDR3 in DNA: TGCGCCAGCAGCTTGGTTGGGAGCGGCATGAACACTGAAGCTTTCTTT. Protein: CASSLVGSGMNTEAFF.

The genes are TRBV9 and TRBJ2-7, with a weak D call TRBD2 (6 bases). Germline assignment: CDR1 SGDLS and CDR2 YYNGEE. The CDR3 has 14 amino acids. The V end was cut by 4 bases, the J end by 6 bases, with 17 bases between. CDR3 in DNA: TGTGCCAGCAGCAAACGACTAGAGGCGACCGAGCAGTACTTC. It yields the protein CASSKRLEATEQYF.

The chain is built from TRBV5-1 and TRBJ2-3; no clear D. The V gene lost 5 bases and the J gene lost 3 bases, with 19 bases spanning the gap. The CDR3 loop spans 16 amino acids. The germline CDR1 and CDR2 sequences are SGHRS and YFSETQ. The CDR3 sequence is CASRVVAATGTDTQYF. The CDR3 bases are TGCGCCAGCAGGGTTGTCGCAGCGACGGGTACAGATACGCAGTATTTT.

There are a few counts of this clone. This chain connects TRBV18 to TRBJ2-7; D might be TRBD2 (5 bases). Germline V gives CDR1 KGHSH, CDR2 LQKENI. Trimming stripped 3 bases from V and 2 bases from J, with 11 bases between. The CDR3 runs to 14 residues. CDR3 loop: CASSPSGLPYEQYF. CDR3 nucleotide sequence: TGTGCCAGCTCACCTTCCGGACTCCCCTACGAGCAGTACTTC.

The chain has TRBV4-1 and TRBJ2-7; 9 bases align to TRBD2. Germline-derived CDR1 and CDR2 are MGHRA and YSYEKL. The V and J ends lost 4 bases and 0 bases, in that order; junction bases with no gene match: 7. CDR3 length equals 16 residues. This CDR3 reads CASSRPIAGDSYEQYF. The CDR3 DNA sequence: TGCGCCAGCAGCCGGCCGATAGCGGGGGACTCCTACGAGCAGTACTTC.

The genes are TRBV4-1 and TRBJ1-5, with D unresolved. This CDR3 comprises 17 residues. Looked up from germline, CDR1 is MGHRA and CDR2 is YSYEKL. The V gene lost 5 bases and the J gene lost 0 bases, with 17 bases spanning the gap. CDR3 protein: CASSDLPGRYSNQPQHF. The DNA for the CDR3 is TGCGCCAGCAGCGATTTACCTGGACGGTATAGCAATCAGCCCCAGCATTTT.

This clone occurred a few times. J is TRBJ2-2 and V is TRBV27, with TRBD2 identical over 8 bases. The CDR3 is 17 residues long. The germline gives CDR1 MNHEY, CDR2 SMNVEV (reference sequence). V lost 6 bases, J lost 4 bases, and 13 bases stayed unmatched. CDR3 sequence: CASRPRVSGITTGELFF. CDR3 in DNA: TGTGCCAGCAGACCGAGGGTTAGCGGGATCACCACCGGGGAGCTGTTTTTT.

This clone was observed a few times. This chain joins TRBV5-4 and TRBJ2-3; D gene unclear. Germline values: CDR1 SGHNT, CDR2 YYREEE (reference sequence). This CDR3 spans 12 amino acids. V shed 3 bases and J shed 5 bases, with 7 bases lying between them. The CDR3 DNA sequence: TGTGCCAGCAGCTCGCGCGGAGATACGCAGTATTTT. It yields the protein CASSSRGDTQYF.

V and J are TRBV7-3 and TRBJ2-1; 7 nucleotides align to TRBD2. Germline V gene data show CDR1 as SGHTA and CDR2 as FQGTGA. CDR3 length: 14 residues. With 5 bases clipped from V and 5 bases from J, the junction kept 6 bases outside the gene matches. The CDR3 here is CASSLGTTNNEQFF. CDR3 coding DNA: TGTGCCAGCAGCCTTGGGACTACCAACAATGAGCAGTTCTTC.

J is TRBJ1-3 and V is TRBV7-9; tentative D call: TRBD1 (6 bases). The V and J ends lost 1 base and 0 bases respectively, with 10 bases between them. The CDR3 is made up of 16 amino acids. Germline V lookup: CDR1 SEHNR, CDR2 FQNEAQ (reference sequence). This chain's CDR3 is CASSLVRGPSGNTIYF. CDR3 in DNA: TGTGCCAGCAGCTTAGTTCGGGGGCCCTCTGGAAACACCATATATTTT.

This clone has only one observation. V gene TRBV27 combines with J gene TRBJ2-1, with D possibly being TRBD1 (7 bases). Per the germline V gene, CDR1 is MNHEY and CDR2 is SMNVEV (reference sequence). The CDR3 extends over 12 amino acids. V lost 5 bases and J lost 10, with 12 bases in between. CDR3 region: CASSLSGGEQFF. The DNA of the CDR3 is TGTGCCAGCAGTCTCTCAGGGGGGGAGCAGTTCTTC.

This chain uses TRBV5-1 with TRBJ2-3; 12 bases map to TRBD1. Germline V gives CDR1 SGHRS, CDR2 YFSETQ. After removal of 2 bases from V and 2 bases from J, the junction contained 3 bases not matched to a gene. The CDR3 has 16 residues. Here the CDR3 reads CASSLGTGGITDTQYF. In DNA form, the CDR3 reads TGCGCCAGCAGCTTAGGGACAGGGGGCATCACAGATACGCAGTATTTT. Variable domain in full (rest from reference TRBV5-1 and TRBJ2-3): KAGVTQTPRYLIKTRGQQVTLSCSPISGHRSVSWYQQTPGQGLQFLFEYFSETQRNKGNFPGRFSGRQFSNSRSEMNVSTLELGDSALYLCASSLGTGGITDTQYFGPGTRLTVL.

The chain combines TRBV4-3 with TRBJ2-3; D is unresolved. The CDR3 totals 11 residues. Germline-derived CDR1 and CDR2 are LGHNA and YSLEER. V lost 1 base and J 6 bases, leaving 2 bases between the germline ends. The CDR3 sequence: CASSQGDTQYF. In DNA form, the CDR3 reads TGCGCCAGCAGCCAAGGGGATACGCAGTATTTT.

CDR3 loop: CASSLFAGVPNTEAFF. Written as DNA, the CDR3 is TGTGCCAGCAGTTTATTTGCAGGGGTGCCGAACACTGAAGCTTTCTTT. The chain has TRBV27 and TRBJ1-1, with TRBD1 as a possible D gene (6 bases). Trimming took 1 base from V and 1 from J, leaving 13 bases between them. Germline CDR1 MNHEY, CDR2 SMNVEV (reference sequence). This CDR3 is 16 amino acids long.

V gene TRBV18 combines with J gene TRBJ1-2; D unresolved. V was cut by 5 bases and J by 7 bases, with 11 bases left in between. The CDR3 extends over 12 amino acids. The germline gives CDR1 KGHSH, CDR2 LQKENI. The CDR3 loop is CASSTIQGGYTF. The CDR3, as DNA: TGTGCCAGCTCAACCATTCAAGGTGGCTACACCTTC.

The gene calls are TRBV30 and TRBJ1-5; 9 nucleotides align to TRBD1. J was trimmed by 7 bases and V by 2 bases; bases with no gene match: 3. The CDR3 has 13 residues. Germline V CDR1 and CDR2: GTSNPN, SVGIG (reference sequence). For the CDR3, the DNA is TGTGCCTGGAGTATACAGGGGGCCCAGCCCCAGCATTTT. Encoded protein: CAWSIQGAQPQHF.

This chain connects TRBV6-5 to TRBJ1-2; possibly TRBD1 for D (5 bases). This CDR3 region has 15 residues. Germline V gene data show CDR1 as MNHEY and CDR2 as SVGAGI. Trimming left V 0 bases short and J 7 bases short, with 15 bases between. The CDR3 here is CASSYSDKGFFGYTF. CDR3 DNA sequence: TGTGCCAGCAGTTACTCGGACAAGGGTTTCTTTGGCTACACCTTC.

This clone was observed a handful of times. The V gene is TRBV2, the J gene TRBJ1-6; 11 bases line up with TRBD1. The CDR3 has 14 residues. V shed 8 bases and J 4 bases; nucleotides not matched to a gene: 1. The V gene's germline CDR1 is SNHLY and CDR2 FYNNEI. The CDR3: CASGDRGYNSPLHF. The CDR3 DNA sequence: TGTGCCAGCGGGGACAGGGGGTATAATTCACCCCTCCACTTT. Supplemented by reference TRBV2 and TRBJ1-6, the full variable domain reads EPEVTQTPSHQVTQMGQEVILRCVPISNHLYFYWYRQILGQKVEFLVSFYNNEISEKSEIFDDQFSVERPDGSNFTLKIRSTKLEDSAMYFCASGDRGYNSPLHFGNGTRLTVT.

Written as DNA, the CDR3 is TGTGCCAGCAGCTTGAGACCGATCTCCGCGAACACCGGGGAGCTGTTTTTT. Residues: CASSLRPISANTGELFF. The gene calls are TRBV5-5 and TRBJ2-2, with unresolved D. This CDR3 has 17 amino acids. The germline V and J ends were trimmed by 1 base and 0 bases, with 13 bases remaining between them. Germline V lookup: CDR1 SGHKS, CDR2 YYEKEE (reference sequence).

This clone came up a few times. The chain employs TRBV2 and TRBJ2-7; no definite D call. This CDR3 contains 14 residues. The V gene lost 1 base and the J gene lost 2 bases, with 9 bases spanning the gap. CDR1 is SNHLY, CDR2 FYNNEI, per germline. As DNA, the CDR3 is TGTGCCAGCAGTGAAGGCGGAATCACCTACGAGCAGTACTTC. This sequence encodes CASSEGGITYEQYF.

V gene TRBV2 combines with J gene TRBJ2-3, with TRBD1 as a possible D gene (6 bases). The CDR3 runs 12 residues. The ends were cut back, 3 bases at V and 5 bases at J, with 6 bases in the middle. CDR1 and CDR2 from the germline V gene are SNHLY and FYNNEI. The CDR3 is CASSDRGDTQYF. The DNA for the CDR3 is TGTGCCAGCAGTGACAGGGGAGATACGCAGTATTTT.